This T cell receptor beta chain was recovered during a study of blood T cell repertoires in COVID-19. Study overall: The study drew acute and convalescent COVID-19 samples from the United States, Italy and Spain. From T cells, B-cell-depleted T cells, or PBMCs came the material, which was cDNA or gDNA.

This clone was picked up a small number of times. The authors' processing: Using reference gene primer amplification, nucleated cell counts were estimated. Measured with immunoSEQ multiplex PCR; TCRdb has only the in-frame clones, and not every one. V, J and clone size reflect that table, while D and trimming were determined from the DNA. Among 25,000 to 35,000 clones listed, 72% were seen once. Sequenced: peripheral blood. This sequence originates from a boy aged 2-15 years with active or convalescent COVID-19.

The CDR3 spells CASSQAGLALNEQFF. The CDR3 DNA follows: TGTGCCAGCAGCCAAGCTGGACTAGCGCTGAATGAGCAGTTCTTC. This rearrangement joins TRBV3-1 (or the pseudogene TRBV3-2) to TRBJ2-1; the match to TRBD2 covers 9 bases. After removal of 1 base from V and 7 bases from J, the junction contained 5 bases not matched to a gene. The CDR3 has 15 residues. Germline loops: CDR1 LGHDT, CDR2 YNNKEL (reference sequence).